This TCR beta chain was sequenced in a study of control samples from healthy donors and cancer patients. Here immunoSEQ multiplex PCR was the method, and the copy in TCRdb shows in-frame clones only, minus some. The repertoire consists of around 76,000 clones, with 85% to 95% occurring once and the leading ten covering around 6.4%. This CDR3 region has 16 residues. Trimming cost V 2 bases and J 4 bases; bases outside gene matches: 11. Germline CDR1 is SQVTM and CDR2 is ANQGSEA. The rearrangement uses TRBV29-1 and TRBJ2-1, with 7 bases lining up with TRBD2. The sample comprised blood. The TCR comes from a woman aged 40 to 50 in good health. The CDR3 loop is CSVEPLSSGFYNEQFF. CDR3 DNA: TGCAGCGTTGAACCACTTTCTAGCGGATTTTACAATGAGCAGTTCTTC.